These 28 T cell receptor beta chains came from one sample sequenced in a study of cytomegalovirus exposure and HLA in healthy donors. Amplification used 60 Vbeta primers and 13 Jbeta primers. The table came from immunoSEQ multiplex PCR; TCRdb's copy has only in-frame clones and leaves some out. Here the sample spans 98,000 or so clones, about 80% being singletons. The sequenced sample was PBMCs. The receptors were gathered from a woman aged 18-35 years in good health and CMV-seropositive.

The chain carries TRBV30 and TRBJ2-1, with D unresolved. V lost 1 base and J 13 bases, leaving 11 bases between the germline ends. Germline V gives CDR1 GTSNPN, CDR2 SVGIG (reference sequence). This CDR3 has 11 residues. The CDR3 DNA is TGTGCCTGGAGTGGCGCTCAGCGACAGTTCTTC. This translates into CAWSGAQRQFF. Full variable domain (outside the CDR3, taken from reference TRBV30 and TRBJ2-1): SQTIHQWPATLVQPVGSPLSLECTVEGTSNPNLYWYRQAAGRGLQLLFYSVGIGQISSEVPQNLSASRPQDRQFILSSKKLLLSDSGFYLCAWSGAQRQFFGPGTRLTVL.

The chain recombines TRBV28 with TRBJ2-5, with D perhaps TRBD1 (6 bases). V lost 4 bases and J lost 3, with 21 bases in between. Germline V gene sequence: CDR1 MDHEN, CDR2 SYDVKM. This CDR3 has 17 amino acids. CDR3 loop: CASSYGLWQGYEETQYF. DNA of the CDR3: TGTGCCAGCAGTTATGGGCTCTGGCAGGGGTACGAAGAGACCCAGTACTTC. Full variable domain (remainder filled in from reference TRBV28 and TRBJ2-5): DVKVTQSSRYLVKRTGEKVFLECVQDMDHENMFWYRQDPGLGLRLIYFSYDVKMKEKGDIPEGYSVSREKKERFSLILESASTNQTSMYLCASSYGLWQGYEETQYFGPGTRLLVL.

This chain joins TRBV6-5 and TRBJ2-1, with D tentatively TRBD2 (6 bases). CDR1 MNHEY and CDR2 SVGAGI come from the germline V gene. The CDR3 has 13 residues. Deletions cut 5 bases from V and 9 bases from J, with 14 bases between. The CDR3 nucleotides read TGTGCCAGCAGTCCCCGACTAGTTCCTGAGCAGTTCTTC. The encoded protein is CASSPRLVPEQFF.

The chain links TRBV5-1 to TRBJ2-6, with TRBD2 matching 8 bases. The CDR3 runs to 18 residues. Germline V CDR1 and CDR2: SGHRS, YFSETQ. The V gene end was trimmed by 2 bases and the J gene end by 4 bases; junction bases not matched to a gene: 11. CDR3 protein: CASSFSTSASTGANVLTF. In nucleotides, the CDR3 is TGCGCCAGCAGCTTCTCGACTAGCGCCAGCACCGGGGCCAACGTCCTGACTTTC.

The V gene is TRBV9, the J gene TRBJ2-1; 10 positions match TRBD2. Unmatched junction bases numbered 3, after V lost 3 bases and J lost 0 bases. This CDR3 is built from 16 residues. Germline V CDR1 and CDR2: SGDLS, YYNGEE. The CDR3 sequence is CASSAPSGSSYNEQFF. The CDR3 DNA is TGTGCCAGCAGCGCCCCTAGCGGGAGCTCCTACAATGAGCAGTTCTTC.

This clone was detected a few times. This chain connects TRBV6-1 to TRBJ1-4; TRBD1 agrees at 9 bases. This CDR3 has 14 amino acids. CDR1 MNHNS and CDR2 SASEGT come from the germline V gene. Trimming cost V 7 bases and J 6 bases; bases outside gene matches: 6. The CDR3, as DNA: TGTGCCAGCATACAGGGGGCAGGTTATGAAAAACTGTTTTTT. Protein sequence: CASIQGAGYEKLFF.

CDR3 sequence (DNA): TGTGCCAGCAGTTTAGGGTATGGGGGCAACCCATCCTACGAGCAGTACTTC. Its translation is CASSLGYGGNPSYEQYF. This rearrangement joins TRBV28 to TRBJ2-7; a weak D match, TRBD1 (6 bases). V lost 2 bases, J lost 1 base, and 18 bases lay in between. CDR3 length: 17 amino acids. CDR1 and CDR2 (germline): MDHEN, SYDVKM.

The rearrangement links TRBV30 to TRBJ1-5; weak D call: TRBD1 (6 bases). Germline V CDR1 and CDR2: GTSNPN, SVGIG (reference sequence). There are 14 residues in the CDR3. Deletions cut 3 bases from V and 2 bases from J, with 11 bases between. CDR3 DNA: TGTGCCTGGAGAGGGAGACAGGGCAATCAGCCCCAGCATTTT. This encodes CAWRGRQGNQPQHF.

This chain joins TRBV7-6 and TRBJ2-7; 8 bases map to TRBD1. CDR3 length: 15 amino acids. The V gene's germline CDR1 is SGHVS and CDR2 FNYEAQ. V lost 5 bases and J lost 3; bases outside the gene matches: 9. The chain's CDR3 is CASSVGQGPYYEQYF. The CDR3, as DNA: TGTGCCAGCAGCGTCGGACAGGGTCCCTACTACGAGCAGTACTTC. The full variable domain, with the rest looked up from reference TRBV7-6 and TRBJ2-7, is GAGVSQSPRYKVTKRGQDVALRCDPISGHVSLYWYRQALGQGPEFLTYFNYEAQQDKSGLPNDRFSAERPEGSISTLTIQRTEQRDSAMYRCASSVGQGPYYEQYFGPGTRLTVT.

The J gene is TRBJ1-5, the V gene TRBV6-7; D is unresolved. TRBV6-7 belongs to the ORF category, with a function that is uncertain. Trimming left V 10 bases short and J 1 base short, with 23 bases between. This CDR3 is 17 amino acids long. This CDR3 reads CATPGLQILVSNQPQHF. In nucleotides, the CDR3 is TGTGCCACTCCTGGGTTACAGATTTTAGTGAGCAATCAGCCCCAGCATTTT.

V usage is TRBV7-9 and J usage is TRBJ2-7; perhaps TRBD1 as D (5 bases). V lost 3 bases to trimming and J lost 3 bases, with 15 bases between them. Germline-derived CDR1 and CDR2 are SEHNR and FQNEAQ (reference sequence). This CDR3 contains 15 residues. This CDR3 reads CASSLNQQAYYEQYF. DNA of the CDR3: TGTGCCAGCAGCTTGAATCAACAGGCCTACTACGAGCAGTACTTC. Filled out from reference TRBV7-9 and TRBJ2-7, the complete variable domain reads DTGVSQNPRHKITKRGQNVTFRCDPISEHNRLYWYRQTLGQGPEFLTYFQNEAQLEKSRLLSDRFSAERPKGSFSTLEIQRTEQGDSAMYLCASSLNQQAYYEQYFGPGTRLTVT.

This rearrangement joins TRBV18 to TRBJ2-7, with a weak D call TRBD2 (6 bases). In germline, CDR1 is KGHSH, CDR2 LQKENI. The CDR3 has 14 residues. V gave up 2 bases and J gave up 1 base, with 9 bases separating them. CDR3 sequence: CASSPGGVSYEQYF. The CDR3 DNA is TGTGCCAGCTCACCAGGCGGGGTTTCCTACGAGCAGTACTTC.

The rearrangement links TRBV5-4 to TRBJ2-7; D perhaps matches TRBD2 (6 bases). The CDR3 runs 13 residues. Germline lookup yields CDR1 SGHNT and CDR2 YYREEE (reference sequence). The V and J ends lost 2 bases and 3 bases respectively, with 9 bases between them. The CDR3 DNA sequence: TGTGCCAGCAGCTTCGGGGACTTCTACGAGCAGTACTTC. Translating it yields CASSFGDFYEQYF.

The chain uses TRBV7-9 and TRBJ1-1; D remains ambiguous. V gave up 0 bases and J gave up 2 bases, with 7 bases separating them. CDR1 SEHNR and CDR2 FQNEAQ come from the germline V gene (reference sequence). The CDR3 is made up of 14 amino acids. The CDR3 DNA is TGTGCCAGCAGCTTAGCGGGCTCCAACACTGAAGCTTTCTTT. Its translation: CASSLAGSNTEAFF.

This rearrangement joins TRBV10-1 to TRBJ1-4; 7 nucleotides align to TRBD1. J was trimmed by 7 bases and V by 10 bases; bases with no gene match: 9. Germline V gene data show CDR1 as WNHNN and CDR2 as SYGVQD (reference sequence). This CDR3 region has 13 residues. The CDR3 region has the DNA TGCGCCAACTGCGGGACAGAACTTGAAAAACTGTTTTTT. Translating it yields CANCGTELEKLFF.

The CDR3 protein is CASRGGDRIAGNTIYF. CDR3 coding DNA: TGTGCCAGCAGGGGGGGGGACAGGATCGCTGGAAACACCATATATTTT. The V call is TRBV28, the J call TRBJ1-3, with 8 positions matching TRBD1. Per the germline V gene, CDR1 is MDHEN and CDR2 is SYDVKM. V lost 6 bases, J lost 2 bases, and 9 bases stayed unmatched. CDR3 length: 16 residues.

The rearrangement links TRBV18 to TRBJ2-1; D unresolved. This CDR3 is 14 amino acids long. V was clipped by 3 bases and J by 7 bases, with 13 bases between them. Germline V gives CDR1 KGHSH, CDR2 LQKENI. The CDR3 sequence: CASSPRTDPNEQFF. The CDR3 coding sequence is TGTGCCAGCTCACCTCGAACAGATCCAAATGAGCAGTTCTTC.

This chain uses TRBV19 with TRBJ1-5; D may be TRBD1 (6 bases). Trimming cost V 6 bases and J 4 bases, with 10 bases left between them. Germline CDR1 is LNHDA and CDR2 is SQIVND (reference sequence). The CDR3 covers 13 residues. DNA for the CDR3: TGTGCCAGTAGACAGGGTGGAAATCAGCCCCAGCATTTT. This translates into CASRQGGNQPQHF. The full variable domain, with the rest looked up from reference TRBV19 and TRBJ1-5, is DGGITQSPKYLFRKEGQNVTLSCEQNLNHDAMYWYRQDPGQGLRLIYYSQIVNDFQKGDIAEGYSVSREKKESFPLTVTSAQKNPTAFYLCASRQGGNQPQHFGDGTRLSIL.

DNA for the CDR3: TGTGCCAGCAGAGAACAGGGTTTCGGAAACACCATATATTTT. It yields the protein CASREQGFGNTIYF. The V and J genes are TRBV6-5 and TRBJ1-3; perhaps TRBD1 as D (6 bases). V lost 6 bases and J lost 4, with 13 bases in between. Germline loops: CDR1 MNHEY, CDR2 SVGAGI. The CDR3 covers 14 residues.

This clone has a handful of counts. The rearrangement uses TRBV27 and TRBJ1-5; D unresolved. The CDR3 sequence is 13 residues long. V was trimmed by 2 bases and J by 3 bases, leaving 5 bases between them. The germline gives CDR1 MNHEY, CDR2 SMNVEV (reference sequence). For the CDR3, the DNA is TGTGCCAGCAGTTTAAGCCCCAATCAGCCCCAGCATTTT. This codes for CASSLSPNQPQHF.

The CDR3 DNA is TGTGCCAGCAGTAGGACGACGGGAGGGTTAGGGGAGCTGTTTTTT. Translating gives CASSRTTGGLGELFF. The J gene is TRBJ2-2, the V gene TRBV6-1, with 8 positions matching TRBD2. This CDR3 has 15 residues. Trimming at V came to 5 bases and at J to 8 bases, leaving 10 bases not matched to a gene. CDR1 MNHNS and CDR2 SASEGT come from the germline V gene.

The CDR3 sequence: CASSLNMWSSYNEQFF. The CDR3 DNA is TGCGCCAGCAGCTTGAATATGTGGAGCTCCTACAATGAGCAGTTCTTC. V gene TRBV5-1 combines with J gene TRBJ2-1, with D uncertain. Looked up from germline, CDR1 is SGHRS and CDR2 is YFSETQ. The germline V and J ends were trimmed by 1 base and 0 bases, with 11 bases remaining between them. The CDR3 contains 16 residues.

V and J are TRBV10-2 and TRBJ1-4; 7 bases fit TRBD1. This CDR3 has 12 amino acids. V was clipped by 10 bases and J by 5 bases; unmatched bases: 4. Germline CDR1 WSHSY, CDR2 SAAADI. This CDR3 is CATGQPNEKLFF. The DNA of the CDR3 is TGCGCCACGGGACAGCCAAATGAAAAACTGTTTTTT.

The J gene is TRBJ2-4, the V gene TRBV5-6; perhaps TRBD2 as D (6 bases). CDR3 length: 15 residues. Germline V lookup: CDR1 SGHDT, CDR2 YYEEEE. The ends were cut back, 1 base at V and 8 bases at J, with 16 bases in the middle. Here the CDR3 reads CASSLRFGGQHIQYF. The CDR3 DNA reads as TGTGCCAGCAGCTTGAGGTTCGGGGGTCAACACATTCAGTACTTC. The whole variable domain, remainder taken from reference TRBV5-6 and TRBJ2-4, is DAGVTQSPTHLIKTRGQQVTLRCSPKSGHDTVSWYQQALGQGPQFIFQYYEEEERQRGNFPDRFSGHQFPNYSSELNVNALLLGDSALYLCASSLRFGGQHIQYFGAGTRLSVL.

The CDR3 sequence is CASSGPGGRPPDEQYF. The CDR3 DNA sequence: TGTGCCAGCAGCGGGCCAGGCGGGAGGCCGCCCGACGAGCAGTACTTC. The rearrangement uses TRBV11-3 and TRBJ2-7, with 8 nucleotides matching TRBD2. This CDR3 spans 16 amino acids. Germline V lookup: CDR1 SGHNT, CDR2 YENEEA. Trimming at V came to 5 bases and at J to 5 bases, leaving 14 bases not matched to a gene.

The V gene is TRBV19, the J gene TRBJ2-7; 11 bases match TRBD2. The CDR3 is made up of 16 amino acids. J gave up 1 base and V 7 bases, and 9 bases lay outside the gene matches. Germline V CDR1 and CDR2: LNHDA, SQIVND (reference sequence). The CDR3 DNA is TGTGCCAGTAAGATAGCGGGAGGGGATAGGTCCTACGAGCAGTACTTC. This translates into CASKIAGGDRSYEQYF.

V is TRBV7-9 and J is TRBJ2-5; D is perhaps TRBD2 (6 bases). Germline V lookup: CDR1 SEHNR, CDR2 FQNEAQ (reference sequence). V was trimmed by 2 bases and J by 5 bases, leaving 9 bases between them. The CDR3 runs to 13 residues. The CDR3 DNA reads TGTGCCAGCAGCTTAATAGGAGGGGAGACCCAGTACTTC. Translation gives CASSLIGGETQYF.

This sequence joins TRBV28 and TRBJ2-7; maybe TRBD1 (6 bases). The CDR3 consists of 14 residues. Germline lookup yields CDR1 MDHEN and CDR2 SYDVKM. Deletions cut 6 bases from V and 6 bases from J, with 18 bases between. The CDR3 spells CASSQGNRVAEQYF. The CDR3 DNA reads TGTGCCAGCAGCCAAGGGAACAGGGTGGCCGAGCAGTACTTC.